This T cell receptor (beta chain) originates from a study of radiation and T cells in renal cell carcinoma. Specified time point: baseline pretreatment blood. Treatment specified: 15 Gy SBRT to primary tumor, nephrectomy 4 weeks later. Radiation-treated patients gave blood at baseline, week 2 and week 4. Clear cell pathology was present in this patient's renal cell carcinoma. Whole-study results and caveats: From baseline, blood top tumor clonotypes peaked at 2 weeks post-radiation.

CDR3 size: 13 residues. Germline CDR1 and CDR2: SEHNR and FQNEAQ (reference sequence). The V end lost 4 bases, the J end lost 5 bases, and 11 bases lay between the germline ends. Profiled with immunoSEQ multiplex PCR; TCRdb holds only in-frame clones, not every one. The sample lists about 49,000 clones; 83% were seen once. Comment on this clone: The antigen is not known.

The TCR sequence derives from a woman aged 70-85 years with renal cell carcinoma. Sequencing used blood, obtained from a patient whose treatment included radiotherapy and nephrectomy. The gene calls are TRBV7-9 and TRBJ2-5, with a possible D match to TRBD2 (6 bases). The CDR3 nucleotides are TGTGCCAGCAGCTCTGCGGGAAGTGAGACCCAGTACTTC. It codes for CASSSAGSETQYF.